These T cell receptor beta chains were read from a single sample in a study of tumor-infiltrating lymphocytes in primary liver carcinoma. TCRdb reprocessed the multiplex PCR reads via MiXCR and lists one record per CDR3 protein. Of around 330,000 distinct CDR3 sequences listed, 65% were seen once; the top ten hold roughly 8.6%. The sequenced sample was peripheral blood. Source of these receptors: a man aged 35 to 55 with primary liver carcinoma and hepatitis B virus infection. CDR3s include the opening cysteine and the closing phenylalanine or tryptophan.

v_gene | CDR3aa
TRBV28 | CASSLPNYEQYF
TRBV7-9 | CASSPGQLMNTEAFF
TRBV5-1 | CASSLAGSGGFNEQFF
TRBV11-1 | CASSPNRGTGELFF
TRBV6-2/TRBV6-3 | CASTPGYSNQPQRF
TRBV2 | CASRGLAGGEGDTQYF
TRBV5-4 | CASSLVGGLGDGYTF
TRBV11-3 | CASSIEAGTGHTGELFF
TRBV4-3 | CASSPKILWGRVSSGANVLTF
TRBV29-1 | CSVGQGDNQPQHF
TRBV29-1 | CSVELSEPRPNTGELFF
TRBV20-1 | CSARRLVNEQFF
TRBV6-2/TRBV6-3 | CASSTPTPDRILHTGELFF
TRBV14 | CASSQVVAGDLFF
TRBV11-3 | CASSLAIAGGRSEQFF
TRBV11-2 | CASILYRTDTQYF
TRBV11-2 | CASSLDSDRGEQYF
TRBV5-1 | CASSPGVAGSIQYF
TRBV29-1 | CSARLSPMNTDAFF
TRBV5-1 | CASSLSGVNEQFF
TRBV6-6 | CASSYGPLESGNEQFF
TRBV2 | CASSERTGSFYNEQFF
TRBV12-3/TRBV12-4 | CASSPRDSTYNEQFF
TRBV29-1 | CSVDPGGRETQYF
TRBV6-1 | CASTGLAGGPYEQYF
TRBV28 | CASTYPGAGITYEQYF
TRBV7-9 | CVSSAHGDTQYF
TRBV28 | CASIQGLEGYTF
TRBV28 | CASSFSSPSGSYEQYF
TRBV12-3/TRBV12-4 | CASSAGIGQFF
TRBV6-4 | CASSDSSRHTGELFF
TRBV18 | CASSVGKNTGELFF
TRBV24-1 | CATQFAGANEQFF
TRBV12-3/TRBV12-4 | CASSLATGGFREQYF
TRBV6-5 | CASSYSRGTSGSTVTQYF
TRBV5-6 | CASGLKVGLVAYEQYF
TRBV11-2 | CASSLELRYDQYF
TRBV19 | CASSILTSGSFNEQFF
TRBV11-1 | CASSFPGTSGNYEQFF
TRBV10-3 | CAIRPGQGAQGGELFF